A single sample gave rise to the 9 T cell receptor beta chains below, sequenced in a study of naive and memory T cell subsets. An equimolar mix of two oligonucleotides served as the beta constant-region primer for TRBC1 and TRBC2. Four rounds of PCR amplified the ligated cDNA using nested alpha and beta constant-region primers plus SP2. MiXCR, applied by TCRdb to the UMI-ligation and nested PCR reads, yields one record per CDR3 protein. The sample lists more than 100,000 distinct CDR3 sequences; around 35% were seen once. Sequenced: central memory CD4+ T cells from blood. The origin of the receptors is a human donor in good health.

Only a few counts were recorded for this clonotype. The rearrangement links TRBV28 to TRBJ1-5; possibly TRBD1 for D (6 bases). The V end lost 6 bases, the J end lost 11 bases, and 17 bases lay between the germline ends. Germline CDR1 MDHEN, CDR2 SYDVKM. The CDR3 has 13 amino acids. CDR3 residues: CASRKQGISAQHF. Written as DNA, the CDR3 is TGTGCCAGCAGAAAACAGGGTATCTCGGCCCAGCATTTT.

V is TRBV7-6 and J is TRBJ2-1, with TRBD2 matching 13 bases. There are 17 residues in the CDR3. The germline gives CDR1 SGHVS, CDR2 FNYEAQ. J lost 3 bases, V lost 6 bases, and 8 bases had no gene match. CDR3 sequence: CASRRGLAGSIYNEQFF. CDR3 in DNA: TGTGCCAGCAGGCGGGGACTAGCGGGATCTATCTACAATGAGCAGTTCTTC.

In this sample, this clonotype turned up a few times. The chain couples TRBV21-1 to TRBJ1-1; the table's D call TRBD1 went unverified against the DNA. TRBV21-1 is a listed pseudogene. There are 15 residues in the CDR3. CDR3 bases: TGTGCCAGCAGCCTACCCAGGGAAGAGAACACTGAAGCTTTCTTT. Translating gives CASSLPREENTEAFF.

This chain connects TRBV7-9 to TRBJ2-5; 11 bases agree with TRBD1. CDR1 and CDR2 (germline): SEHNR, FQNEAQ (reference sequence). Trimming cost V 5 bases and J 0 bases; bases outside gene matches: 11. The CDR3 extends over 18 amino acids. CDR3 amino acids: CASSTGTGGFANQETQYF. The CDR3 coding sequence is TGTGCCAGCAGCACGGGGACAGGGGGGTTTGCCAACCAAGAGACCCAGTACTTC.

This chain links TRBV7-2 with TRBJ2-3; 10 positions match TRBD2. Germline lookup yields CDR1 SGHTA and CDR2 FQGNSA. J gave up 3 bases and V 1 base, and 1 base lay outside the gene matches. The CDR3 loop spans 15 amino acids. The chain's CDR3 is CASSLGSGRTDTQYF. Written as DNA, the CDR3 is TGTGCCAGCAGCTTAGGTAGCGGGAGGACAGATACGCAGTATTTT.

The rearrangement uses TRBV20-1 and TRBJ2-7, with TRBD2 matching 7 bases. Germline CDR1 and CDR2: DFQATT and SNEGSKA (reference sequence). CDR3 length equals 15 residues. With V trimmed by 3 bases and J by 3 bases, 11 bases remained unmatched. The CDR3 spells CSASLGGREVYEQYF. The CDR3 DNA reads TGCAGTGCTAGCCTAGGAGGACGGGAGGTCTACGAGCAGTACTTC.

This clonotype was picked up many times. V is TRBV10-3 and J is TRBJ2-2; no reliable D call. CDR1 ENHRY and CDR2 SYGVKD come from the germline V gene. The CDR3 has 16 amino acids. The V end lost 0 bases, the J end lost 1 base, and 9 bases lay between the germline ends. This chain's CDR3 is CAISESSRRNTGELFF. DNA for the CDR3: TGTGCCATCAGTGAGTCCAGTCGGAGGAACACCGGGGAGCTGTTTTTT.

In this sample, this clonotype turned up a few times. This sequence joins TRBV9 and TRBJ2-2, with D maybe TRBD2 (6 bases). CDR1 is SGDLS and CDR2 is YYNGEE in the germline V gene. V was cut by 4 bases and J by 1 base, with 20 bases left in between. The CDR3 is 18 amino acids. The DNA for the CDR3 is TGTGCCAGCAGCCCGCGGACTATAGGAGGCCGGAACACCGGGGAGCTGTTTTTT. Translation gives CASSPRTIGGRNTGELFF.

V gene TRBV28 combines with J gene TRBJ2-7; D might be TRBD1 (6 bases). The CDR3 runs 17 residues. The V gene's germline CDR1 is MDHEN and CDR2 SYDVKM. Trimming removed 6 bases at V and 4 bases at J, with 25 bases between. The CDR3 loop reads CASSPIPGQRERYEQYF. The CDR3 DNA sequence: TGTGCCAGCAGCCCCATACCGGGACAACGGGAAAGGTACGAGCAGTACTTC.